The 3 T cell receptor beta chains below come from one sample, sequenced in a study of blood T cell repertoires in COVID-19. The protocol was immunoSEQ multiplex PCR, while the TCRdb copy is restricted to in-frame clones and leaves out a portion. The table has 140,000 to 150,000 clones, roughly 87% seen once. The sample was peripheral blood. All receptors come from a man aged 70-80 years with acute or convalescent COVID-19.

The V gene is TRBV3-1 (or the pseudogene TRBV3-2), the J gene TRBJ2-7, with 8 nucleotides matching TRBD2. This CDR3 comprises 14 residues. The junction had 5 bases not matched to a gene; V was cut back by 2 bases and J by 5 bases. The germline V gene encodes CDR1 LGHDT and CDR2 YNNKEL (reference sequence). The CDR3 DNA sequence: TGTGCCAGCAGCCAAACGGGCGGGAGGAACGAGCAGTACTTC. This encodes CASSQTGGRNEQYF.

The chain employs TRBV27 and TRBJ1-1, with 9 bases matching TRBD1. Germline CDR1 MNHEY, CDR2 SMNVEV (reference sequence). J lost 6 bases, V lost 6 bases, and 8 bases had no gene match. The CDR3 extends over 14 amino acids. In DNA form, the CDR3 reads TGTGCCAGCAGCAAAATGAACAGGGGGCCTGAAGCTTTCTTT. Translated, it gives CASSKMNRGPEAFF.

The V gene is TRBV19, the J gene TRBJ2-7, with D tentatively TRBD2 (5 bases). There are 13 residues in the CDR3. Germline loops: CDR1 LNHDA, CDR2 SQIVND (reference sequence). V was shortened by 6 bases and J by 6 bases, with 15 bases between the two germline ends. CDR3 DNA sequence: TGTGCCAGTAGCAAAAGCTTGGGGAGCGAGCAGTACTTC. Its protein product is CASSKSLGSEQYF.